These T cell receptor beta chains were read from a single sample in a study of cytomegalovirus exposure and HLA in healthy donors. Libraries were prepared by immunoSEQ multiplex PCR; TCRdb keeps only in-frame clonotypes and omits some of them. Here the sample spans 250,000 to 350,000 clones, more than 80% being singletons. The sample taken for sequencing was PBMCs. The receptors stem from a man aged 35 to 55 in good health and CMV-seropositive. CDR3s include the opening cysteine and the closing phenylalanine or tryptophan. The order of the fields is clone size, D gene, J gene, V gene, CDR3 DNA, CDR3 protein. D genes are given only for firm matches. Clone size is not always given. Where it is, it says once, few, many or a class for expanded clones.

>.|.|TRBJ1-2|TRBV29-1
TGCAGCGTTGATCCTGGGAGTGGCTACACCTTC
CSVDPGSGYTF
>.|TRBD1|TRBJ1-2|TRBV5-4
TGTGCCAGCAGCTTGGGGGGACAGTCGGAGGGCTACACCTTC
CASSLGGQSEGYTF
>.|.|TRBJ1-1|TRBV7-6
TGTGCCAGCAGTCGCCCCCGGGGTGTGGCCACTGAAGCTTTCTTT
CASSRPRGVATEAFF
>.|TRBD2|TRBJ2-1|TRBV9
TGTGCCAGCAGCGTAGGGGCGGGAGGGCGATACAATGAGCAGTTCTTC
CASSVGAGGRYNEQFF
>.|.|TRBJ2-1|TRBV11-2
TGTGCCAGCGGGGAGTACAATGAGCAGTTCTTC
CASGEYNEQFF
>.|.|TRBJ2-2|TRBV28
TGTGCCAGCAGTGAAATACGACCCGGACTGAACACCGGGGAGCTGTTTTTT
CASSEIRPGLNTGELFF
>.|.|TRBJ1-2|TRBV21-1
TGTGCCAGAGGGGTACGGGGACAGGGGGGGTATGGCTACACCTTC
CARGVRGQGGYGYTF
>.|TRBD1|TRBJ2-5|TRBV19
TGTGCCAGTAGTACCCTAACGGGACAGGGACAGACCCAGTACTTC
CASSTLTGQGQTQYF
>.|TRBD1|TRBJ2-5|TRBV10-3
TGTGCCATCAGTGATCCGGGGACAGGCAAAGAGACCCAGTACTTC
CAISDPGTGKETQYF
>.|.|TRBJ1-4|TRBV9
TGTGCCAGCAGCGTGGGACCGGGACTTAATGAAAAACTGTTTTTT
CASSVGPGLNEKLFF
>.|TRBD2|TRBJ2-7|TRBV5-1
TGCGCCAGCACCCCACTAGCGGGAGAATTCCACGAGCAGTACTTC
CASTPLAGEFHEQYF
>few|.|TRBJ1-4|TRBV4-3
TGCGCCAGCAGTACCCAGGCTACCAATGAAAAACTGTTTTTT
CASSTQATNEKLFF
>few|.|TRBJ1-1|TRBV4-3
TGCGCCAGCAGCCAAGGAGGCGGGGGGGGCACTGAAGCTTTCTTT
CASSQGGGGGTEAFF
>.|.|TRBJ1-2|TRBV9
TGTGCCAGCAGCGTAGGGGGCAGGTATGGCTACACCTTC
CASSVGGRYGYTF
>.|TRBD1|TRBJ2-7|TRBV19
TGTGCCAGTAGTACCCCGGACAGGGGGGCCTACGAGCAGTACTTC
CASSTPDRGAYEQYF
>.|.|TRBJ1-1|TRBV14
TGTGCCAGCAGCCACCTGGGCGGGGGCCCGAACACTGAAGCTTTCTTT
CASSHLGGGPNTEAFF
>.|TRBD1|TRBJ1-6|TRBV29-1
TGCAGCGTGCGACAGGGTAGCGGTTCACCCCTCCACTTT
CSVRQGSGSPLHF
>.|.|TRBJ2-7|TRBV6-5
TGTGCCAGCAGTTACCTGACAGGCGACGAGCAGTACTTC
CASSYLTGDEQYF
>.|.|TRBJ2-6|TRBV5-1
TGCGCCAGCAGCTTGGCTACAGTTCGCTCTGGGGCCAACGTCCTGACTTTC
CASSLATVRSGANVLTF
>.|TRBD1|TRBJ1-2|TRBV7-8
TGTGCCAGCAGCTCCCGGACAGGGGAAGGCTATGGCTACACCTTC
CASSSRTGEGYGYTF
>.|TRBD1|TRBJ2-7|TRBV5-4
TGTGCCAGCAGCCCCGGGACAGGGGGATACGAGCAGTACTTC
CASSPGTGGYEQYF
>.|.|TRBJ2-5|TRBV5-1
TGCGCCAGCAGCCCGGGGGGTGGGGGCCGCTCCCAAGAGACCCAGTACTTC
CASSPGGGGRSQETQYF
>few|TRBD1|TRBJ1-1|TRBV6-1
TGTGCCAGCAGCCAGGGGGCAAGTGTCACTGAAGCTTTCTTT
CASSQGASVTEAFF
>.|TRBD1|TRBJ2-2|TRBV29-1
TGCAGCGTGCAGGGGGACACCGGGGAGCTGTTTTTT
CSVQGDTGELFF
>once|.|TRBJ2-5|TRBV11-2
TGTGCCAGCAGCTTAGCCGGTCCCGGGGAGACCCAGTACTTC
CASSLAGPGETQYF
>.|.|TRBJ2-1|TRBV27
TGTGCCAGCAGTCCGCGCGGGACTTCCAGCTCCTACAATGAGCAGTTCTTC
CASSPRGTSSSYNEQFF
>.|.|TRBJ2-4|TRBV5-8
TGTGCCAGCAGCTGGGGGGGCTCGGGCAAAAACATTCAGTACTTC
CASSWGGSGKNIQYF
>.|.|TRBJ1-1|TRBV19
TGTGCCAGTAGCACGAGAGGTACTGAAGCTTTCTTT
CASSTRGTEAFF
>.|.|TRBJ1-2|TRBV10-3
TGTGCCATCAGTGACCCCACAGGTCTTGGCTACACCTTC
CAISDPTGLGYTF